This T cell receptor (beta chain) was recovered during a study of blood T cell repertoires in COVID-19. The wider study: Both acute and convalescent COVID-19 samples were obtained from the United States, Italy and Spain. Sample material is recorded as cDNA or gDNA derived from T cells, B-cell-depleted T cells, or PBMCs.

In the source study's methods: Nucleated cell number was recorded as an estimate derived from reference gene primer amplification. Profiled with immunoSEQ multiplex PCR; TCRdb holds only in-frame clones, not every one. V and J calls and clone size are copied from that table; D and trimming were computed from the DNA. The sample carries around 140,000 clones, just under 90% recorded once. Deletions cut 5 bases from V and 3 bases from J, with 18 bases between. CDR3 length equals 16 residues. Germline V lookup: CDR1 LNHDA, CDR2 SQIVND (reference sequence). The specimen sequenced was peripheral blood. The receptor comes from a woman aged 45-65 years with active or convalescent COVID-19. V usage is TRBV19 and J usage is TRBJ2-3; D is ambiguous. The CDR3 region is CASSRGGRIGTDTQYF. The CDR3 DNA follows: TGTGCCAGTAGTCGAGGTGGAAGGATCGGTACAGATACGCAGTATTTT.